This entry describes one TCR beta chain. This sample stems from a study of cytomegalovirus exposure and HLA in healthy donors. V dropped 1 base and J dropped 6 bases, with 12 bases sitting between them. Germline CDR1 SGHTA, CDR2 FQGTGA. The CDR3 runs to 15 residues. PCR was performed using 60 Vbeta and 13 Jbeta primers. The repertoire was sequenced with immunoSEQ multiplex PCR; TCRdb's copy has only in-frame clones and lacks some. The sample carries about 86,000 clones, around 78% recorded once. J is TRBJ2-2 and V is TRBV7-3, with D possibly matching TRBD1 (6 bases). The sequence was obtained from a male donor in good health and CMV-seropositive. Sequencing was performed on PBMCs. This CDR3 is CASSLKTGGSGELFF. The CDR3 region has the DNA TGTGCCAGCAGCTTAAAGACAGGAGGATCCGGGGAGCTGTTTTTT. Complete variable domain (other parts from reference TRBV7-3 and TRBJ2-2): GAGVSQTPSNKVTEKGKYVELRCDPISGHTALYWYRQSLGQGPEFLIYFQGTGAADDSGLPNDRFFAVRPEGSVSTLKIQRTERGDSAVYLCASSLKTGGSGELFFGEGSRLTVL.